What follows describes a single T cell receptor beta chain. This record belongs to a study of blood T cell repertoires in COVID-19. Across the whole study: COVID-19 samples from acute and convalescent phases originated in the United States, Italy and Spain.

The length of the CDR3 is 15 residues. Germline V gene data show CDR1 as DFQATT and CDR2 as SNEGSKA (reference sequence). The junction had 8 bases not matched to a gene; V was cut back by 3 bases and J by 3 bases. In the study's own analysis: Estimates of nucleated cell counts were drawn from the amplification of reference gene primers. Profiled with immunoSEQ multiplex PCR; TCRdb holds only in-frame clones, not every one. The DNA was the basis for D and trimming; V, J and clone size are from that table. Of around 190,000 clones in the sample, roughly four fifths are singletons; the top ten hold roughly 12%.

The TCR comes from a woman aged 50 to 60 with acute or convalescent COVID-19. V gene TRBV20-1 combines with J gene TRBJ2-3; 8 bases align to TRBD2. Sequencing was carried out using peripheral blood. In DNA form, the CDR3 reads TGCAGTGCTAGTTCAGGACTAGCTTCAACAGATACGCAGTATTTT. The encoded protein is CSASSGLASTDTQYF.